These 10 T cell receptor beta chains share one sample of origin, sequenced in a study of prognosis after radiotherapy for stage I lung cancer (dated by TCRdb to the early 2020s). The sequencer listed for this sample is Illumina HiSeq 3000. Two rounds of multiplex PCR were used to amplify the TCR beta CDR3 region from genomic DNA. The first PCR round used primers specific to each TRBV and TRBJ gene, with sequences filed in Chinese patent CN105087789A. In-frame beta chains were kept once TCRdb had trimmed the public reads at Q25 with fastp and called clones with MiXCR. Rows are combined by CDR3 protein, so each entry shows the most common genes and DNA. The sample has under 30,000 distinct CDR3 sequences on record, 31% of them singletons. The ten largest clones represent 9% to 14% of the sample. Sequenced material: PBMCs, taken before or after stereotactic body radiation therapy (not recorded which). These receptor sequences come from a donor aged 50 or older with non-small cell lung cancer.

This sequence joins TRBV6-4 and TRBJ2-1; possible D gene TRBD2, 5 bases. Germline V gene data show CDR1 as MRHNA and CDR2 as SNTAGT. V lost 5 bases and J 3 bases, leaving 14 bases between the germline ends. The CDR3 runs 15 residues. CDR3 in amino acids: CASSYYGGDYNEQFF. Here the CDR3 DNA reads TGTGCCAGCAGTTACTACGGAGGTGACTACAATGAGCAGTTCTTC.

In this sample, this clonotype turned up many times. The chain recombines TRBV18 with TRBJ2-2; 7 bases align to TRBD1. Looked up from germline, CDR1 is KGHSH and CDR2 is LQKENI. V shed 8 bases and J 0 bases; nucleotides not matched to a gene: 12. The CDR3 is 17 residues long. CDR3 in DNA: TGTGCCAGCCCAGGAGAGGGGGCCTCGACGAACACCGGGGAGCTGTTTTTT. Protein: CASPGEGASTNTGELFF.

This clonotype showed up many times. The gene calls are TRBV6-5 and TRBJ2-7; D may be TRBD2 (5 bases). The CDR3 length is 13 residues. Trimming cost V 0 bases and J 9 bases, with 12 bases left between them. Germline CDR1 and CDR2: MNHEY and SVGAGI. CDR3 nucleotide sequence: TGTGCCAGCAGTTACTCGGGCGGGTTCGGGCAGTACTTC. This translates into CASSYSGGFGQYF.

The rearrangement links TRBV20-1 to TRBJ2-7; D is unresolved. V was trimmed by 0 bases and J by 0 bases, leaving 12 bases between them. CDR3 length equals 15 residues. Looked up from germline, CDR1 is DFQATT and CDR2 is SNEGSKA (reference sequence). The DNA of the CDR3 is TGCAGTGCTAGAGATCAGGAGATGAACTCCTACGAGCAGTACTTC. This codes for CSARDQEMNSYEQYF.

This clonotype appeared many times. CDR3 sequence reads: CASSLRLAGGPTDTQYF. CDR3 bases: TGTGCCAGCAGCCTCCGACTAGCGGGAGGACCCACAGATACGCAGTATTTT. This rearrangement joins TRBV5-4 to TRBJ2-3; 13 positions match TRBD2. This CDR3 contains 17 residues. Per the germline V gene, CDR1 is SGHNT and CDR2 is YYREEE (reference sequence). V gave up 4 bases and J gave up 2 bases; unmatched junction bases: 7.

This clonotype came up many times. The chain joins TRBV20-1 to TRBJ1-2, with D possibly being TRBD1 (6 bases). Germline V gene lookup returns CDR1 DFQATT and CDR2 SNEGSKA (reference sequence). Between the trimmed V and J ends, which lost 1 base and 6 bases, there was a span of 18 bases. The CDR3 totals 15 residues. The CDR3 coding sequence is TGCAGTGCTAGAGTTTGGCTAGGGGGGAAGGATGGCTACACCTTC. Translation: CSARVWLGGKDGYTF.

To note about this clonotype: A far larger clone is one base from this, pointing to a likely read error. The chain recombines TRBV6-4 with TRBJ2-7; D is undetermined. This CDR3 is built from 13 residues. Germline V gives CDR1 MRHNA, CDR2 SNTAGT. V was clipped by 7 bases and J by 9 bases, with 19 bases between them. In nucleotides, the CDR3 is TGTGCCAGCATAGTCCGTTTAAGTAAGCGGCAGTACTTC. Protein sequence: CASIVRLSKRQYF.

Turning to this clonotype: A read error may explain this, as a much larger clone is one base away. The genes are TRBV6-6 and TRBJ1-6; 8 bases align to TRBD1. The ends lost 11 bases at V and 7 bases at J; junction bases unmatched: 28. CDR3 length: 20 residues. The germline V gene encodes CDR1 MNHNY and CDR2 SVGAGI (reference sequence). The CDR3 DNA sequence: TGTGCCGGCATTTACTCGTTCGATTTCCAGGGGGCGGCATTGAATTCACCCCTCCACTTT. It encodes CAGIYSFDFQGAALNSPLHF.

The V gene is TRBV6-1, the J gene TRBJ1-2; D is possibly TRBD1 (5 bases). In germline, CDR1 is MNHNS, CDR2 SASEGT. This CDR3 has 18 residues. Trimming took off 2 bases at V and 7 bases at J, with 26 bases between the two ends. CDR3: CASSESLQGSGRFGGYTF. The CDR3 DNA reads as TGTGCCAGCAGTGAATCGCTTCAAGGGTCAGGGCGATTTGGTGGCTACACCTTC.

V and J are TRBV5-4 and TRBJ2-6; D is uncertain. Germline V CDR1 and CDR2: SGHNT, YYREEE (reference sequence). With 1 base removed from V and 5 bases from J, the gap between germline ends came to 10 bases. This CDR3 has 15 residues. The CDR3 sequence is CASSLQWAWANVLTF. The CDR3 region has the DNA TGTGCCAGCAGCTTGCAATGGGCTTGGGCCAACGTCCTGACTTTC.